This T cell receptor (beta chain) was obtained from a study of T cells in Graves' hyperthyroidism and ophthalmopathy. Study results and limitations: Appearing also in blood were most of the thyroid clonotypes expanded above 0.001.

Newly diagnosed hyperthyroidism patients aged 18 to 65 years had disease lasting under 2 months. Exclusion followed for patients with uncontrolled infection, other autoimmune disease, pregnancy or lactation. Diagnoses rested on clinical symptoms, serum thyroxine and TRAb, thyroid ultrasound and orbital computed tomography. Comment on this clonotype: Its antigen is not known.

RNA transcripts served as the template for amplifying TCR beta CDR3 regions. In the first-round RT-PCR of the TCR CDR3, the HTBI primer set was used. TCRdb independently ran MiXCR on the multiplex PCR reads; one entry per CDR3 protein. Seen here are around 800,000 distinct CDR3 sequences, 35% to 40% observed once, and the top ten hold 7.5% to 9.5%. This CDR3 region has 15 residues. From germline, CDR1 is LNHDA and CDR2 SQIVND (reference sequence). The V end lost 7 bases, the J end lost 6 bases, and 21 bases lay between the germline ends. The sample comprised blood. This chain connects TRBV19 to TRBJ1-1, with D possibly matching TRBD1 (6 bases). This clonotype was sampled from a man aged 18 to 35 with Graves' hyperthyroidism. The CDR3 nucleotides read TGTGCCAGTAAGGTTGAGACAGGCGAACCCCCTGAAGCTTTCTTT. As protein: CASKVETGEPPEAFF.